This T cell receptor (beta chain) was documented in a study of T cell responses to AZD1222 COVID-19 vaccine. As for the study in general: Timing groups of about 4 and about 12 weeks for second doses were pooled. Findings of the study overall: Clonal diversity may have been underestimated in mostly white British donors. Increased Spike-specific TCR breadth and depth were observed after two AZD1222 doses.

Notes on this clone: Its cognate antigen is unknown.

Profiling relied on immunoSEQ multiplex PCR, and the TCRdb table lists in-frame clones only, not all of them. The data show 130,000 or so clones, 70% to 90% seen once. The germline gives CDR1 KGHDR, CDR2 SFDVKD. The V and J ends lost 3 bases and 2 bases respectively, with 16 bases between them. The CDR3 is made up of 18 amino acids. Sequences were derived from peripheral blood, sampled on day 0 of AZD1222 vaccination. This clonotype was obtained from an adult in good health. The J gene is TRBJ2-6, the V gene TRBV24-1; D assignment may be TRBD1 or TRBD2 (5 bases each). The CDR3 DNA reads as TGTGCCACCAGTGATGCCCCCGGGGCTGACACTGGGGCCAACGTCCTGACTTTC. As protein: CATSDAPGADTGANVLTF.